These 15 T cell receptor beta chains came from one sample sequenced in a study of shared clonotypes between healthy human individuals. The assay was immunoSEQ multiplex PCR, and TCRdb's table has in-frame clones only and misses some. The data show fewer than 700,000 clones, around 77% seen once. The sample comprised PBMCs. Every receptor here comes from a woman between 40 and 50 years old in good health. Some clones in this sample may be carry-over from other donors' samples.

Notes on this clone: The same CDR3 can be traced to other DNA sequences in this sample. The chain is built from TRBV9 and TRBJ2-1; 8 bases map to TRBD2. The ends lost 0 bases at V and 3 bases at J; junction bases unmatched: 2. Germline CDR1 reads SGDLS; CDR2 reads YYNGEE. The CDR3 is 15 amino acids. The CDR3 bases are TGTGCCAGCAGCGTAGAACTAGCGGACTACAATGAGCAGTTCTTC. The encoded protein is CASSVELADYNEQFF.

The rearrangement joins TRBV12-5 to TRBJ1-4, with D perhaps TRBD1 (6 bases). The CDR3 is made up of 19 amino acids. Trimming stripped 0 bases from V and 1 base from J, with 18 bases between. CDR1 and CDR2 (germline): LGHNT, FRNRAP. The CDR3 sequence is CASGLVQGGSVGTNEKLFF. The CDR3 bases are TGTGCTAGTGGTTTGGTACAAGGGGGGAGCGTTGGAACTAATGAAAAACTGTTTTTT.

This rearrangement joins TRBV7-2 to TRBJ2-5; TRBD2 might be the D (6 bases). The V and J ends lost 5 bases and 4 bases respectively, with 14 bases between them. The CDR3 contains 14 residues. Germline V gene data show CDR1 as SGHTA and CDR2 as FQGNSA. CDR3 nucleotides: TGTGCCAGCAGCCTCCGGGCGGGACCAGAGACCCAGTACTTC. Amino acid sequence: CASSLRAGPETQYF.

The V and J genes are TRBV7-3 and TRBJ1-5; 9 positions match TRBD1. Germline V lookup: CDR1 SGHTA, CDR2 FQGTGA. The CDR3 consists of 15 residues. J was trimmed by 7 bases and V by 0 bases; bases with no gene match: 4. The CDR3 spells CASSLTGQGRQPQHF. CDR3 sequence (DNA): TGTGCCAGCAGCTTAACCGGACAGGGGCGCCAGCCCCAGCATTTT.

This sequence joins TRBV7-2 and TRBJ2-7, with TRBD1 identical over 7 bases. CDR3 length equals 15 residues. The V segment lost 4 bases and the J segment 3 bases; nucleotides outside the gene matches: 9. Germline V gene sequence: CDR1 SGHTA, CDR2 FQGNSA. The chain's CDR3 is CASSSAGTVLYEQYF. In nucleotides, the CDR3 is TGTGCCAGCAGCTCCGCCGGGACAGTCCTCTACGAGCAGTACTTC.

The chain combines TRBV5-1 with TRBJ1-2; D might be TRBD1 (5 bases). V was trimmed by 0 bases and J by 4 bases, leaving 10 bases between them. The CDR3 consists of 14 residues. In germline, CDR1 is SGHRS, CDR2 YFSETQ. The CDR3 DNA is TGCGCCAGCAGCTTGGTGGGGGGAACCTATGGCTACACCTTC. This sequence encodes CASSLVGGTYGYTF. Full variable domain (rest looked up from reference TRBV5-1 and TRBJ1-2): KAGVTQTPRYLIKTRGQQVTLSCSPISGHRSVSWYQQTPGQGLQFLFEYFSETQRNKGNFPGRFSGRQFSNSRSEMNVSTLELGDSALYLCASSLVGGTYGYTFGSGTRLTVV.

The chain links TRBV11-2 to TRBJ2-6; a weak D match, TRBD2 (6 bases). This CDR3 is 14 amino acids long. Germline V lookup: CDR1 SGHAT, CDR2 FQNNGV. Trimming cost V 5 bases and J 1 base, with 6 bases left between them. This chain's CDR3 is CASSGRSGANVLTF. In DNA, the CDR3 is TGTGCCAGCAGCGGGAGGTCTGGGGCCAACGTCCTGACTTTC. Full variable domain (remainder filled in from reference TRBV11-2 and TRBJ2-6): EAGVAQSPRYKIIEKRQSVAFWCNPISGHATLYWYQQILGQGPKLLIQFQNNGVVDDSQLPKDRFSAERLKGVDSTLKIQPAKLEDSAVYLCASSGRSGANVLTFGAGSRLTVL.

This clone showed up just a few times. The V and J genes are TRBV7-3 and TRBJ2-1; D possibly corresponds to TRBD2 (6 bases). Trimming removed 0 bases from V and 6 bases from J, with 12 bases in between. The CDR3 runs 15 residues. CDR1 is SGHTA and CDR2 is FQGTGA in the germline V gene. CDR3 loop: CASSLTNSGGNEQFF. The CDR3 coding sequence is TGTGCCAGCAGCTTAACCAATTCCGGGGGCAATGAGCAGTTCTTC.

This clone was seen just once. The CDR3 sequence: CAWNHLAPSSYNEQFF. CDR3 nucleotide sequence: TGTGCCTGGAACCACCTAGCTCCCTCCTCCTACAATGAGCAGTTCTTC. The rearrangement uses TRBV30 and TRBJ2-1; weak D call: TRBD2 (5 bases). V was cut by 4 bases and J by 0 bases, with 16 bases left in between. The CDR3 loop spans 16 amino acids. Per germline, CDR1 GTSNPN and CDR2 SVGIG (reference sequence).

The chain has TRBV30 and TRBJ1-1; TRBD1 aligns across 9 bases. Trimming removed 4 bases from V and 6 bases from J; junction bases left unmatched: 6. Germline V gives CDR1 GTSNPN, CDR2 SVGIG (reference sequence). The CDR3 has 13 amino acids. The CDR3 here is CAWTRDRVAEAFF. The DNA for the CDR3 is TGTGCCTGGACCAGGGACAGGGTAGCTGAAGCTTTCTTT.

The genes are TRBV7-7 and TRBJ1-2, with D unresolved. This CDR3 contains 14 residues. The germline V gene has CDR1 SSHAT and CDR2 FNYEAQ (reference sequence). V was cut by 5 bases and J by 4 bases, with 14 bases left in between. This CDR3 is CASSRCRKTYGYTF. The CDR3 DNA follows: TGTGCCAGCAGCAGATGCCGAAAGACCTATGGCTACACCTTC. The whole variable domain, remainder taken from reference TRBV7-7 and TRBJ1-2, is GAGVSQSPRYKVTKRGQDVTLRCDPISSHATLYWYQQALGQGPEFLTYFNYEAQPDKSGLPSDRFSAERPEGSISTLTIQRTEQRDSAMYRCASSRCRKTYGYTFGSGTRLTVV.

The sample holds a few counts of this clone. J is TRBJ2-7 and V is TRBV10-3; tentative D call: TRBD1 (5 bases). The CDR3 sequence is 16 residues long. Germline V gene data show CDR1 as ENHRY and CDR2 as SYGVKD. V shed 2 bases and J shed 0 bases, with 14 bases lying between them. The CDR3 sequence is CAISEQGLSPSYEQYF. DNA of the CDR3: TGTGCCATCAGTGAGCAGGGCCTTAGTCCCTCCTACGAGCAGTACTTC.

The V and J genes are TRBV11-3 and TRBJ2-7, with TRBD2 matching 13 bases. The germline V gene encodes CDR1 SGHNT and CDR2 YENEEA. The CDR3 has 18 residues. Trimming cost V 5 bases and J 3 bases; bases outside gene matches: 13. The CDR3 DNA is TGTGCCAGCAGCCCGGGACTAGCGGGAATAGGCGGTAGCTACGAGCAGTACTTC. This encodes CASSPGLAGIGGSYEQYF.

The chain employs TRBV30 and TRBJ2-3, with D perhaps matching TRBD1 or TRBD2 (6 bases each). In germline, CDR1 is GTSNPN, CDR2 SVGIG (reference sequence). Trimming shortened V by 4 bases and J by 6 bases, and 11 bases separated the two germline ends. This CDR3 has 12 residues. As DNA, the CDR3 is TGTGCCTGGAAGCTCGGGGGCGATACGCAGTATTTT. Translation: CAWKLGGDTQYF.

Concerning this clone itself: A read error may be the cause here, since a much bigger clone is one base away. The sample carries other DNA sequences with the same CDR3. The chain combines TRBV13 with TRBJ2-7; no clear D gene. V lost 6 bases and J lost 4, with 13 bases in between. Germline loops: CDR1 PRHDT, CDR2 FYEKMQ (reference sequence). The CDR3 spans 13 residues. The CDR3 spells CASRMTGKYEQYF. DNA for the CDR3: TGTGCCAGCAGAATGACTGGGAAGTACGAGCAGTACTTC. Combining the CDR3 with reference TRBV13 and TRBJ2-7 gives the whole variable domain AAGVIQSPRHLIKEKRETATLKCYPIPRHDTVYWYQQGPGQDPQFLISFYEKMQSDKGSIPDRFSAQQFSDYHSELNMSSLELGDSALYFCASRMTGKYEQYFGPGTRLTVT.